Following are 5 T cell receptor beta chains from one sample sequenced in a study of PD-L1 blockade in urothelial cancer. Clones were sequenced by immunoSEQ multiplex PCR, and TCRdb holds only the in-frame ones, with some missing. The sample contains tens of thousands of clones, 90% to 95% of which appear only once. Sample: PBMCs, taken around atezolizumab (anti-PD-L1) treatment. The receptor set was obtained from a man aged 60 to 75 with urothelial cancer.

This chain uses TRBV7-2 with TRBJ1-1; D not resolved. The CDR3 is 15 amino acids. Germline CDR1 is SGHTA and CDR2 is FQGNSA. Trimming took off 4 bases at V and 5 bases at J, with 17 bases between the two ends. In DNA, the CDR3 is TGTGCCAGCAGCTCCGCGCGGGTCTTGACAACTGAAGCTTTCTTT. Its protein is CASSSARVLTTEAFF.

Only a few counts were recorded for this clone. The chain employs TRBV6-1 and TRBJ2-1; 10 bases are a match to TRBD2. From germline, CDR1 is MNHNS and CDR2 SASEGT. J lost 4 bases, V lost 2 bases, and 2 bases had no gene match. The CDR3 is made up of 15 amino acids. The CDR3 coding sequence is TGTGCCAGCAGTGAACTAGCGGGAGATTACAATGAGCAGTTCTTC. Its protein product is CASSELAGDYNEQFF.

The gene calls are TRBV19 and TRBJ1-2, with 9 bases identical to TRBD1. V trimming: 5 bases; J trimming: 7 bases; junction bases outside the gene matches: 11. Germline values: CDR1 LNHDA, CDR2 SQIVND (reference sequence). This CDR3 is 15 amino acids long. CDR3 residues: CASSAQDRGESGYTF. The CDR3 region has the DNA TGTGCCAGTAGTGCCCAGGACAGGGGAGAAAGTGGCTACACCTTC. The variable domain in full, completed from reference TRBV19 and TRBJ1-2, reads DGGITQSPKYLFRKEGQNVTLSCEQNLNHDAMYWYRQDPGQGLRLIYYSQIVNDFQKGDIAEGYSVSREKKESFPLTVTSAQKNPTAFYLCASSAQDRGESGYTFGSGTRLTVV.

The gene calls are TRBV18 and TRBJ2-7; a weak D match, TRBD1 (6 bases). Germline V gene data show CDR1 as KGHSH and CDR2 as LQKENI. The ends were cut back, 2 bases at V and 4 bases at J, with 15 bases in the middle. This CDR3 comprises 15 residues. In DNA, the CDR3 is TGTGCCAGCTCACCAGTCATAGGGGGTACATACGAGCAGTACTTC. Translating it yields CASSPVIGGTYEQYF.

This clone showed up just a few times. This chain connects TRBV28 to TRBJ2-3; D is uncertain. Trimming took 7 bases from V and 6 from J, leaving 8 bases between them. The CDR3 is 11 amino acids. The germline gives CDR1 MDHEN, CDR2 SYDVKM. The CDR3 protein is CASKLRDTQYF. DNA for the CDR3: TGTGCCAGCAAGCTTCGGGATACGCAGTATTTT.